Given below is one T cell receptor beta chain in context. The antigen remains unidentified. An end of the junction does not agree with germline; a read error may underlie this. The source of the sample is a study of vaccination and CD4 T cells after COVID-19. CDR3 length: 14 residues. CDR1 DFQATT and CDR2 SNEGSKA come from the germline V gene (reference sequence). Sequenced with the Oncomine TCR Beta short-read assay was DNA taken from cultured CD4+ T cells. TCRdb re-analysed the PCR reads in MiXCR, keeping a single row per CDR3 protein. This table has around 19,000 distinct CDR3 sequences, roughly 38% appearing once. Time point: late sampling 161 to 241 days after vaccination in three convalescent patients. The treatment is: approximately 9-day PBMC culture with coronavirus spike peptide pools or control peptides (ViraFEST assay).

The sample here was CD4+ T cells from blood, cultured in vitro, taken about 7 months after SARS-CoV-2 vaccination. This chain uses TRBV20-1 with TRBJ2-5, with 9 bases matching TRBD2. This clonotype was obtained from a human donor who had recovered from COVID-19. The DNA of the CDR3 is TGTAGTGCTAGTAGGGCGGGAGGGCCGGAGACCCAGTACTTC. Residues: CSASRAGGPETQYF.